The TCR beta chain described here comes from a study of regulatory T cells in long-lasting Graves disease. Study at large: Recently diagnosed Graves' patients had received antithyroid drugs for under 3 months. Overall study results and limits: It was in persistent disease that TRBV28, TRBJ1-2 and TRBJ2-5 were favored.

Time point meaning: newly diagnosed GD, antithyroid drugs for less than 3 months. After RNA was extracted from PBMCs, the TCR library was made from it. The guidelines of the American Thyroid Association were the basis for diagnosing Graves' disease. With iRepertoire HTBI primers and Arm-PCR of CDR3 regions, TCR beta libraries were built. Original handling: Around 59 TRBV and roughly 15 TRBJ segments were identified across samples. Each CDR3 protein gets one entry after TCRdb re-called the multiplex PCR reads with MiXCR. These V and J calls originate from TCRdb's pipeline instead of the authors' own analysis. The sample holds about 220,000 distinct CDR3 sequences, around 19% seen once. CDR3 length: 15 residues. CDR1 is MDHEN and CDR2 is SYDVKM in the germline V gene. With V trimmed by 5 bases and J by 4 bases, 9 bases remained unmatched. In its sample, this clonotype was seen a few times. Its antigen is not identified.

The data were also submitted as part of a second study, on T cells in Graves' hyperthyroidism and ophthalmopathy.

The chain has TRBV28 and TRBJ1-1, with 8 nucleotides matching TRBD1. Sequencing was performed on peripheral blood mononuclear cells (PBMCs), taken at new diagnosis, from a patient treated with antithyroid drugs. This receptor was identified in a woman aged 30 to 39 with Graves disease. CDR3 residues: CASSSPQGASTEAFF. As DNA, the CDR3 is TGTGCCAGCAGTAGCCCTCAGGGGGCGAGCACTGAAGCTTTCTTT.